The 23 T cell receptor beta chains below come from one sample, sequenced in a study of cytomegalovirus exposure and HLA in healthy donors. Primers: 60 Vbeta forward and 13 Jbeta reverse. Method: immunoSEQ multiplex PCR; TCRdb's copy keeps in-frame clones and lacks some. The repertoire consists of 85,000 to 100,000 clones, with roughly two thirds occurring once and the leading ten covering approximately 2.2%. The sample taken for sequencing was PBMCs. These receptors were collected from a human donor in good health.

The CDR3 protein is CASGKTGGEETQYF. CDR3 in DNA: TGTGCCAGCGGAAAGACAGGGGGAGAAGAGACCCAGTACTTC. This chain joins TRBV2 and TRBJ2-5, with 9 bases matching TRBD1. The CDR3 is 14 residues long. Germline V lookup: CDR1 SNHLY, CDR2 FYNNEI. Trimming at V came to 8 bases and at J to 3 bases, leaving 7 bases not matched to a gene.

CDR3 sequence (DNA): TGCGCCAGCGATCCAGGGGGCCAGGATACCGGGGAGCTGTTTTTT. This translates into CASDPGGQDTGELFF. V gene TRBV5-1 combines with J gene TRBJ2-2; TRBD1 aligns across 8 bases. The CDR3 runs to 15 residues. V dropped 7 bases and J dropped 5; count of bases not matched to a gene: 10. Germline V CDR1 and CDR2: SGHRS, YFSETQ.

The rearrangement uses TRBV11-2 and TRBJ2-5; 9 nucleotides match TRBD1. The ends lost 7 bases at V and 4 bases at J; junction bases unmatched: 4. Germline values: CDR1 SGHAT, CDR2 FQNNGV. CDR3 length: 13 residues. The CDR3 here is CASNTGGLETQYF. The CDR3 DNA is TGTGCCAGCAACACAGGGGGCCTAGAGACCCAGTACTTC.

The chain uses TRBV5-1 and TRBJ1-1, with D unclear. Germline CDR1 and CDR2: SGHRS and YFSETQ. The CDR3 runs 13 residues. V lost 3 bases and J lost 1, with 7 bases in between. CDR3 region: CASSYTGNTEAFF. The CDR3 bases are TGCGCCAGCAGCTATACCGGGAACACTGAAGCTTTCTTT.

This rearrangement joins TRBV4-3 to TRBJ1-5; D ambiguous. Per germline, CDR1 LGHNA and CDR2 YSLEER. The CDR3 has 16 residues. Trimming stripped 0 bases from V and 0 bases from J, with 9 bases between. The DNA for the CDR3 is TGCGCCAGCAGCCAAGAGAGGAGCTTTAGCAATCAGCCCCAGCATTTT. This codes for CASSQERSFSNQPQHF.

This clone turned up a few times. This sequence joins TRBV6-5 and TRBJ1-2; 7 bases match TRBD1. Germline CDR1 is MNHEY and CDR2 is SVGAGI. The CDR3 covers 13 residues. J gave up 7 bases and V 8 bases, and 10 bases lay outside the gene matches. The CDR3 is CASVPGGSGGYTF. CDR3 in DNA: TGTGCCAGCGTCCCAGGGGGGTCGGGTGGCTACACCTTC.

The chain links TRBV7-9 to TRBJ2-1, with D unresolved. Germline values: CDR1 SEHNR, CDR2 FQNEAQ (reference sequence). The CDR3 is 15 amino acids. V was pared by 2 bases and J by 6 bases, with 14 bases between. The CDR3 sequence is CASSLNSVPFNEQFF. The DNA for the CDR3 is TGTGCCAGCAGCTTAAATTCGGTCCCTTTCAATGAGCAGTTCTTC.

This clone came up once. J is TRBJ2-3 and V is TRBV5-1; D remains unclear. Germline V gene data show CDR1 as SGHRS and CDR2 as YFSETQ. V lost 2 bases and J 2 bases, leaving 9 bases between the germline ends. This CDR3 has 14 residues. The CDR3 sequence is CASSLSGPTDTQYF. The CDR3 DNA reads TGCGCCAGCAGCTTATCAGGTCCCACAGATACGCAGTATTTT.

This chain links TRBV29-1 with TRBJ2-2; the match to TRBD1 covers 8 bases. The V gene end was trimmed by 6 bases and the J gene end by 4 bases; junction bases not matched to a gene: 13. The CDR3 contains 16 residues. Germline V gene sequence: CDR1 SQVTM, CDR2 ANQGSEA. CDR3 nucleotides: TGCAGCGTGACAGGGGTCCCCGAAAAAACCACCGGGGAGCTGTTTTTT. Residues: CSVTGVPEKTTGELFF.

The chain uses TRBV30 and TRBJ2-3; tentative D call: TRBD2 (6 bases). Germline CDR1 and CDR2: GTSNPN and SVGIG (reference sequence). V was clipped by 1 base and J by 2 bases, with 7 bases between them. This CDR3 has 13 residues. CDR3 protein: CAWSAGDTDTQYF. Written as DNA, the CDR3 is TGTGCCTGGAGTGCGGGGGACACAGATACGCAGTATTTT. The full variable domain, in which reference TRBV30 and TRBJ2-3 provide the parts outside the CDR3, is SQTIHQWPATLVQPVGSPLSLECTVEGTSNPNLYWYRQAAGRGLQLLFYSVGIGQISSEVPQNLSASRPQDRQFILSSKKLLLSDSGFYLCAWSAGDTDTQYFGPGTRLTVL.

CDR3 DNA: TGTGCCATCTCCCCGGGGAGTAACTATGGCTACACCTTC. Its protein product is CAISPGSNYGYTF. V usage is TRBV10-3 and J usage is TRBJ1-2; no reliable D call. Per the germline V gene, CDR1 is ENHRY and CDR2 is SYGVKD. Trimming stripped 8 bases from V and 1 base from J, with 11 bases between. The CDR3 covers 13 residues.

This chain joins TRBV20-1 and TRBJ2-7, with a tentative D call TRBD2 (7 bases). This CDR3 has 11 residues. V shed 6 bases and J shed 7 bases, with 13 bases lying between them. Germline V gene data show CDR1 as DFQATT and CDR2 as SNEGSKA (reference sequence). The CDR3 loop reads CSAGGAWEQYF. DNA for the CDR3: TGCAGTGCAGGGGGGGCTTGGGAGCAGTACTTC.

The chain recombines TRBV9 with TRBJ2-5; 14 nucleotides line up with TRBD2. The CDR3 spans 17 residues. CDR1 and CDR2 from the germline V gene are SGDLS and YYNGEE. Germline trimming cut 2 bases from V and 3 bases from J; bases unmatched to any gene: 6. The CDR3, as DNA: TGTGCCAGCAGCGTCGGACTAGCGGGGGGCCTCGAAGAGACCCAGTACTTC. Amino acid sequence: CASSVGLAGGLEETQYF.

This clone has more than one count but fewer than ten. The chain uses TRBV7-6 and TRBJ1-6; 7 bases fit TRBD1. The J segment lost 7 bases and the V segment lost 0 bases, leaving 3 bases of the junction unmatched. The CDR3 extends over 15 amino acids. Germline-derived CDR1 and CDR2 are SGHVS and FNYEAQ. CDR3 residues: CASSLALGGNSPLHF. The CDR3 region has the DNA TGTGCCAGCAGCTTAGCGCTAGGGGGCAATTCACCCCTCCACTTT. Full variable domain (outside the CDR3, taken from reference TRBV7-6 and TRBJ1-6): GAGVSQSPRYKVTKRGQDVALRCDPISGHVSLYWYRQALGQGPEFLTYFNYEAQQDKSGLPNDRFSAERPEGSISTLTIQRTEQRDSAMYRCASSLALGGNSPLHFGNGTRLTVT.

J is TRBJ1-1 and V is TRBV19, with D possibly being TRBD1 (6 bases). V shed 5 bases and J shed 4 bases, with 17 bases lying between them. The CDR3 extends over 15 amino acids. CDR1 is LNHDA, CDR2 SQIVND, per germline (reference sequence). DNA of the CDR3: TGTGCCAGTAGTGCCTTCACAGGGTTTATCACTGAAGCTTTCTTT. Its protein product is CASSAFTGFITEAFF.

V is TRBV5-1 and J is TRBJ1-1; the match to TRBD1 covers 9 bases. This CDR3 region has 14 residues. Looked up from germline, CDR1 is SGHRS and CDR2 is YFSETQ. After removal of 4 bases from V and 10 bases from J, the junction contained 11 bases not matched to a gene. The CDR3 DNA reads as TGCGCCAGCAGCACCCCGGGACAGGGAGGAAGAGCTTTCTTT. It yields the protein CASSTPGQGGRAFF.

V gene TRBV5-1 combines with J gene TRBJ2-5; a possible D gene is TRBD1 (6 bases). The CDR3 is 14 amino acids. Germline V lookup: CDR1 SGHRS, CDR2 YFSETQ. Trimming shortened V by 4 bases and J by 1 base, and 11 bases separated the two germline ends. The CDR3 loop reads CASSPGTIQETQYF. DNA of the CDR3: TGCGCCAGCAGCCCCGGGACAATCCAAGAGACCCAGTACTTC.

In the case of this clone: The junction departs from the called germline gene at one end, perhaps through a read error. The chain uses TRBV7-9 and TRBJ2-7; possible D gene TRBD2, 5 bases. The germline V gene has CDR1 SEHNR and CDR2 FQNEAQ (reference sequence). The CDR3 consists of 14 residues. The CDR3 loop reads CASSLEASSNEQYF. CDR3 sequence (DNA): TGTGCCAGCAGCTTAGAGGCTAGCTCCAACGAGCAGTACTTC.

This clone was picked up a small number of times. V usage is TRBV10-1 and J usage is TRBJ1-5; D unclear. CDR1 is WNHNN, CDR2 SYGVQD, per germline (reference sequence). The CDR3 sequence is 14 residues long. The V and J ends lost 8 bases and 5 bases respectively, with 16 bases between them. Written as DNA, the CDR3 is TGCGCCAGCGTTCGGGTTTGCAGCGATCAGCCCCAGCATTTT. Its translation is CASVRVCSDQPQHF.

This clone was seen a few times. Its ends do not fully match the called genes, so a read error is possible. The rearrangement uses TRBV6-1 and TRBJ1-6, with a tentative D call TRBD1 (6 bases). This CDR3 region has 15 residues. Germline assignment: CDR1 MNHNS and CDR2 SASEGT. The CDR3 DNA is TGTGCCAGCAGCGAAGGGGGGGGCAGACATTCACCCCTCCACTTT. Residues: CASSEGGGRHSPLHF.

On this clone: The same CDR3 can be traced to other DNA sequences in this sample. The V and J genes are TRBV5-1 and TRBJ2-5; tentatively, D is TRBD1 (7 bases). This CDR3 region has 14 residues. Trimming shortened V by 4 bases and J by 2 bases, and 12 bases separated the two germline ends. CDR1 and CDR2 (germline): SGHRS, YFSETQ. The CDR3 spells CASSLQGTQETQYF. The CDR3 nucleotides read TGCGCCAGCAGCCTACAGGGGACTCAAGAGACCCAGTACTTC.

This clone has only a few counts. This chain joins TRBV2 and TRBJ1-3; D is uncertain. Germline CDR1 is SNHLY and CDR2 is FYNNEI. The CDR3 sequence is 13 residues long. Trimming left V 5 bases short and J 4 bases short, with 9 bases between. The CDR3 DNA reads TGTGCCAGCAGTCGGTCCCCCGGAAACACCATATATTTT. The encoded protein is CASSRSPGNTIYF.

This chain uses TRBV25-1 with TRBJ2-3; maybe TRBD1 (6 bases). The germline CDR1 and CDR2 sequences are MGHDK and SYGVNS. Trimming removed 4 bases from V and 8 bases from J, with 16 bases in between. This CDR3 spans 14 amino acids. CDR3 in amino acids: CASSARTGIATQYF. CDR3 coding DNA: TGTGCCAGCAGTGCTCGAACAGGGATTGCTACGCAGTATTTT. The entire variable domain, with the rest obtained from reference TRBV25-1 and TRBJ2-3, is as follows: EADIYQTPRYLVIGTGKKITLECSQTMGHDKMYWYQQDPGMELHLIHYSYGVNSTEKGDLSSESTVSRIRTEHFPLTLESARPSHTSQYLCASSARTGIATQYFGPGTRLTVL.